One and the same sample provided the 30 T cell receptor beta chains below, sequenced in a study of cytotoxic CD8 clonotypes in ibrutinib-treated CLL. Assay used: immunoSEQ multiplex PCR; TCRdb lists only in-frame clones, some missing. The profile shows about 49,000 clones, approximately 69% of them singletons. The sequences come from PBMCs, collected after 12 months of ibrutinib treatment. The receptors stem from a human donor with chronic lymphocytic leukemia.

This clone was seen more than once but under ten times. DNA for the CDR3: TGTGCCAGCTCCCCAGCCGGACCCTATGGCTACACCTTC. Translated: CASSPAGPYGYTF. The rearrangement uses TRBV18 and TRBJ1-2; D is unresolved. Trimming left V 6 bases short and J 4 bases short, with 12 bases between. The germline V gene has CDR1 KGHSH and CDR2 LQKENI. This CDR3 comprises 13 residues.

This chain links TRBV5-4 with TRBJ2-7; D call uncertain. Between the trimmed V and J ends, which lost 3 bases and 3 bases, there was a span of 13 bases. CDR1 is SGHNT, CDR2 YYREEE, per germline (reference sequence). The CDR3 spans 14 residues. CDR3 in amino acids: CASSSVGQNYEQYF. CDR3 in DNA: TGTGCCAGCAGCTCCGTCGGGCAGAACTACGAGCAGTACTTC.

The chain's CDR3 is CARSLGGTEQYF. CDR3 sequence (DNA): TGTGCCAGATCCCTAGGGGGTACCGAGCAGTACTTC. The chain carries TRBV2 and TRBJ2-7; possibly TRBD1 for D (6 bases). The germline V and J ends were trimmed by 9 bases and 6 bases, with 15 bases remaining between them. Germline CDR1 SNHLY, CDR2 FYNNEI. This CDR3 contains 12 residues.

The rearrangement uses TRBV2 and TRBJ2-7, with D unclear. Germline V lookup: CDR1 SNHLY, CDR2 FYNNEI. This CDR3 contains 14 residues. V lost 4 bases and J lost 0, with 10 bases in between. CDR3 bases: TGTGCCAGCAGTGGGCAGAAGAGCTCCTACGAGCAGTACTTC. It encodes CASSGQKSSYEQYF.

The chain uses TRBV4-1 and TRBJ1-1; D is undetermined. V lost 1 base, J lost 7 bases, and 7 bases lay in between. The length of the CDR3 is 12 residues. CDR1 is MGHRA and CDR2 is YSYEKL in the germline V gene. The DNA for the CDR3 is TGCGCCAGCAGCCAAGCTGGGAGTGAAGCTTTCTTT. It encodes CASSQAGSEAFF.

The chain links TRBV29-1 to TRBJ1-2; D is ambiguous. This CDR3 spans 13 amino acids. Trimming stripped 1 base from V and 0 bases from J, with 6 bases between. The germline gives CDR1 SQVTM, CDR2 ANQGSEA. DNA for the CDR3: TGCAGCGTTGAAGTCGTAACTAACTATGGCTACACCTTC. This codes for CSVEVVTNYGYTF.

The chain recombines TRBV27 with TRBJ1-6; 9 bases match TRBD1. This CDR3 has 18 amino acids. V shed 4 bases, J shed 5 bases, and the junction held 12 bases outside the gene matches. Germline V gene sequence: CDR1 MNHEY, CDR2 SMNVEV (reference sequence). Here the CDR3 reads CASSSLVAGTGNNSPLHF. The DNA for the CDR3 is TGTGCCAGCAGTTCACTTGTAGCCGGGACAGGGAATAATTCACCCCTCCACTTT.

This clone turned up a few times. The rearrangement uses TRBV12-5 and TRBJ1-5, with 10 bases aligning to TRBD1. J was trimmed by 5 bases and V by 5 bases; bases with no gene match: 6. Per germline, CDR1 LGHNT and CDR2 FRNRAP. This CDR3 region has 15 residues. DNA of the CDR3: TGTGCTAGTGGTCAAGGACAGGGGGAGTATCAGCCCCAGCATTTT. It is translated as CASGQGQGEYQPQHF.

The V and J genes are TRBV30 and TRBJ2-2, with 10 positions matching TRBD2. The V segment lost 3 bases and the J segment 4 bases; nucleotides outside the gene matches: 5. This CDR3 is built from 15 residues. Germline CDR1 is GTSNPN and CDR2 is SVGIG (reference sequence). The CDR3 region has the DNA TGTGCCTGGAGAAGGGCTAGCGGGGGCACCGGGGAGCTGTTTTTT. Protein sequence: CAWRRASGGTGELFF.

CDR3 region: CASSYGTSQLTGELFF. CDR3 nucleotides: TGTGCCAGCAGTTATGGGACTAGCCAATTAACCGGGGAGCTGTTTTTT. This sequence joins TRBV6-5 and TRBJ2-2; 9 nucleotides agree with TRBD2. V lost 3 bases to trimming and J lost 5 bases; unmatched junction nucleotides: 7. Per the germline V gene, CDR1 is MNHEY and CDR2 is SVGAGI. This CDR3 has 16 residues.

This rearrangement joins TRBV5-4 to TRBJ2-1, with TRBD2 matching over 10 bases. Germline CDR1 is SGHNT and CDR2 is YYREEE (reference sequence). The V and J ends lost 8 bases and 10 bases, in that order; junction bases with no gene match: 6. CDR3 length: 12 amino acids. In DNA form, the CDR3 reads TGTGCCAGTAAAGCGGGGGGGCCGGAGCAGTTCTTC. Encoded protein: CASKAGGPEQFF.

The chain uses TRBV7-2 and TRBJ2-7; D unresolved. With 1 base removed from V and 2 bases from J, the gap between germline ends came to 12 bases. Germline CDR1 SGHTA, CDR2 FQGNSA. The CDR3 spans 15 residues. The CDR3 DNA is TGTGCCAGCAGCTTAGTTGGGGAAGACCCCTACGAGCAGTACTTC. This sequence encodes CASSLVGEDPYEQYF.

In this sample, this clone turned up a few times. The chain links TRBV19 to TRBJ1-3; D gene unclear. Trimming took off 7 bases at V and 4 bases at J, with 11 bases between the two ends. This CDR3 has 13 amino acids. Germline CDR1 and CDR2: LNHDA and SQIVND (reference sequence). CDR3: CASKLPAGNTIYF. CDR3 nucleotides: TGTGCCAGTAAGCTGCCCGCCGGAAACACCATATATTTT. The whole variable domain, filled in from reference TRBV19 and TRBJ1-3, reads DGGITQSPKYLFRKEGQNVTLSCEQNLNHDAMYWYRQDPGQGLRLIYYSQIVNDFQKGDIAEGYSVSREKKESFPLTVTSAQKNPTAFYLCASKLPAGNTIYFGEGSWLTVV.

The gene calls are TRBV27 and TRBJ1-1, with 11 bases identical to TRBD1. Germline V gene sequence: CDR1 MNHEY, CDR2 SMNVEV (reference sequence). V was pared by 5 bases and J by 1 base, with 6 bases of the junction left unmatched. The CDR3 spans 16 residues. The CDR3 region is CASSLDRGRRNTEAFF. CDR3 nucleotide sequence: TGTGCCAGCAGTCTGGACAGGGGGCGTAGGAACACTGAAGCTTTCTTT.

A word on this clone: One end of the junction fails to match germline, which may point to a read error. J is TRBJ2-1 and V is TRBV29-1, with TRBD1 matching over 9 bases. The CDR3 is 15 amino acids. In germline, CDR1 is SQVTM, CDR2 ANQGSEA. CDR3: CSVEGHRGLYNEQFF. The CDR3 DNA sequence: TGCAGCGTAGAAGGGCACAGGGGGCTGTACAATGAGCAGTTCTTC.

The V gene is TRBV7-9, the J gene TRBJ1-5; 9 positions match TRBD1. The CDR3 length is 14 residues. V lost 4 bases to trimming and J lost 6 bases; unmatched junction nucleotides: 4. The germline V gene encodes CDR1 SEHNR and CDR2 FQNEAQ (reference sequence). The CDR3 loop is CASSSTGGFQPQHF. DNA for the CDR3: TGTGCCAGCAGCTCGACAGGGGGTTTTCAGCCCCAGCATTTT.

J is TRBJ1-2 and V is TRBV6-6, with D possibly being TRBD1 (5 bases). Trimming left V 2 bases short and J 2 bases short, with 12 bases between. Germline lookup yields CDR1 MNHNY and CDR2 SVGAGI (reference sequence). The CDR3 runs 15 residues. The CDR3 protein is CASSYRDRPNYGYTF. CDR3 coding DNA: TGTGCCAGCAGTTACAGGGACCGACCCAACTATGGCTACACCTTC.

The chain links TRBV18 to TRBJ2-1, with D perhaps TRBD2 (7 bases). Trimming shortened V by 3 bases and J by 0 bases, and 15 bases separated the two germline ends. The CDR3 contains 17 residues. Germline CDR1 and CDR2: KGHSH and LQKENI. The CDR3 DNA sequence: TGTGCCAGCTCACCTGGTGCGGGGGCCAGCTCCTACAATGAGCAGTTCTTC. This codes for CASSPGAGASSYNEQFF. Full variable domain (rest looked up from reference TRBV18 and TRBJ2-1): NAGVMQNPRHLVRRRGQEARLRCSPMKGHSHVYWYRQLPEEGLKFMVYLQKENIIDESGMPKERFSAEFPKEGPSILRIQQVVRGDSAAYFCASSPGAGASSYNEQFFGPGTRLTVL.

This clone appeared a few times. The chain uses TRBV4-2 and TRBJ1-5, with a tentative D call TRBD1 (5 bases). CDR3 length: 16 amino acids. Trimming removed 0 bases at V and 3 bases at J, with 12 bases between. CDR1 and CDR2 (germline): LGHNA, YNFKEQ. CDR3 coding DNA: TGTGCCAGCAGCCAAGATCCAGGGCAGTACAATCAGCCCCAGCATTTT. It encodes CASSQDPGQYNQPQHF.

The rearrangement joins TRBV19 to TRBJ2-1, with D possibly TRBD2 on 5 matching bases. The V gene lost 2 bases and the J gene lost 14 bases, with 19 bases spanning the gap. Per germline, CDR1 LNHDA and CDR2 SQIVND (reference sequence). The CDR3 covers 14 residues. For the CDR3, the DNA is TGTGCCAGTAGTATAACAAGGTCGGGTGGGGAGAAGTTCTTC. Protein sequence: CASSITRSGGEKFF.

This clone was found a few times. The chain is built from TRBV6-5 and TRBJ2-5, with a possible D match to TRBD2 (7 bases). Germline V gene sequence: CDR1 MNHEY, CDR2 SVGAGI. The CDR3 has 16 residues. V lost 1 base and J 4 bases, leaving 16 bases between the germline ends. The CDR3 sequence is CASSYFGRGAAETQYF. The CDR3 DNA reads TGTGCCAGCAGTTACTTTGGGAGGGGGGCGGCAGAGACCCAGTACTTC.

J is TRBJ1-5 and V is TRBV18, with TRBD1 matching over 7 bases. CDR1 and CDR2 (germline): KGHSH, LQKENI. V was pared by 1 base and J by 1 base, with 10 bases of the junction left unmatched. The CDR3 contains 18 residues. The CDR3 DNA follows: TGTGCCAGCTCACCACTACAGGGGACTCACCCCAGCAATCAGCCCCAGCATTTT. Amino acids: CASSPLQGTHPSNQPQHF.

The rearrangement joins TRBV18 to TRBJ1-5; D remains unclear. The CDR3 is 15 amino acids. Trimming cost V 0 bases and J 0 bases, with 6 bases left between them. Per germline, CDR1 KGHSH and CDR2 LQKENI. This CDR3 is CASSPPGVSNQPQHF. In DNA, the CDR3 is TGTGCCAGCTCACCACCGGGTGTTAGCAATCAGCCCCAGCATTTT.

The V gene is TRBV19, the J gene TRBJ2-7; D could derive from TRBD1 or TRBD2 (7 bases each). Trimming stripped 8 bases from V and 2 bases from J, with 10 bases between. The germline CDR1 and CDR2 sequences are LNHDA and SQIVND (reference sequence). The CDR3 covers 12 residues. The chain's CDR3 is CASGRGPYEQYF. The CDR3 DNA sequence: TGTGCCAGTGGGAGGGGGCCCTACGAGCAGTACTTC. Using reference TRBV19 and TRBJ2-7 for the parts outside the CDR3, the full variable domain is DGGITQSPKYLFRKEGQNVTLSCEQNLNHDAMYWYRQDPGQGLRLIYYSQIVNDFQKGDIAEGYSVSREKKESFPLTVTSAQKNPTAFYLCASGRGPYEQYFGPGTRLTVT.

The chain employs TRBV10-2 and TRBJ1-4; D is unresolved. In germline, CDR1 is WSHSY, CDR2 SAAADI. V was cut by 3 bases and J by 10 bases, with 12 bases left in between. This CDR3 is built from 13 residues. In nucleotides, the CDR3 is TGCGCCAGCAGTGATGTTTTTGCGGGAAAACTGTTTTTT. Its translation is CASSDVFAGKLFF.

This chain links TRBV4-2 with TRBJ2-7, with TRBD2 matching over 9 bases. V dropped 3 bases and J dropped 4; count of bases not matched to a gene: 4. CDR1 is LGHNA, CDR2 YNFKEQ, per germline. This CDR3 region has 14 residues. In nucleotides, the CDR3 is TGTGCCAGCAGCCACAGACTAGCGGCTTACGAGCAGTACTTC. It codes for CASSHRLAAYEQYF.

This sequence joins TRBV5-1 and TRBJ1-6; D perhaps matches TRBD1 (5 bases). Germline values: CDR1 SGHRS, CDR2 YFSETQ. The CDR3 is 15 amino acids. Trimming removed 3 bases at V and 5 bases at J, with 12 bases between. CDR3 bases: TGCGCCAGCAGCTCTGGGGGGAATAATAATTCACCCCTCCACTTT. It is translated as CASSSGGNNNSPLHF.

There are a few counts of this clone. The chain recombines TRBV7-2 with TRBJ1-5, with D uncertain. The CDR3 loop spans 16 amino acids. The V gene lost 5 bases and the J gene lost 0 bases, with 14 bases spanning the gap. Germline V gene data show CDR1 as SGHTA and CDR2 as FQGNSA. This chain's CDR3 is CASSPAYGSSNQPQHF. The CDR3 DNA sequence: TGTGCCAGCAGCCCCGCGTACGGTAGTAGCAATCAGCCCCAGCATTTT.

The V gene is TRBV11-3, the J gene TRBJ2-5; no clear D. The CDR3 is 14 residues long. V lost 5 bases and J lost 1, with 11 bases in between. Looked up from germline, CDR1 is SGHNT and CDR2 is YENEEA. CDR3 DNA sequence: TGTGCCAGCAGCCCCTCCATTTTCCAAGAGACCCAGTACTTC. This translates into CASSPSIFQETQYF.

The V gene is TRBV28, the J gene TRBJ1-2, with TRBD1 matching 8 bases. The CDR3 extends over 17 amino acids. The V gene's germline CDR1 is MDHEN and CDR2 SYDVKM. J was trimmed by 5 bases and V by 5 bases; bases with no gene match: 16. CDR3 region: CASSTEQGGFRGYGYTF. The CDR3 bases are TGTGCCAGCAGTACCGAACAGGGGGGATTTCGAGGATATGGCTACACCTTC.